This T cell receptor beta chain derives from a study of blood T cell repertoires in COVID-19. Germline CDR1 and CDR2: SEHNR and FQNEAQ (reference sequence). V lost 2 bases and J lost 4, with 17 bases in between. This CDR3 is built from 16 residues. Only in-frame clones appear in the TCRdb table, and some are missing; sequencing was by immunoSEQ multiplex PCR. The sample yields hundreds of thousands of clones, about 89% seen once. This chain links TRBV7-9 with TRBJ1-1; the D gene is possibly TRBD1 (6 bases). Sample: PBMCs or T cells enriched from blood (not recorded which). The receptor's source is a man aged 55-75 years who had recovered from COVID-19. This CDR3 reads CASSLQGQSGRTEAFF. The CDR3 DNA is TGTGCCAGCAGCTTACAAGGACAGAGTGGGCGCACTGAAGCTTTCTTT.